This T cell receptor beta chain was recorded in a study of post-analysis software for immune sequencing data. TCR beta libraries were prepared from cDNA with unique molecular identifiers. In TCRdb, the PCR reads were re-called with MiXCR into one record per CDR3 protein. The table records a few hundred thousand distinct CDR3 sequences, over 30% of them present only once. Points on this clonotype: Its antigen is undetermined.

General study points: Controls' normalized Chao1 diversity significantly exceeded that of multiple sclerosis patients. Patients showed TRBV5-6, TRBV5-1 and TRBV20-1 among 4 or 5 TRBV segments more frequent than in controls.

The CDR3 extends over 15 amino acids. Trimming stripped 0 bases from V and 2 bases from J, with 11 bases between. CDR1 is SGHRS, CDR2 YFSETQ, per germline. The chain recombines TRBV5-1 with TRBJ2-5, with D maybe TRBD2 (5 bases). The specimen sequenced was blood. The TCR sequence derives from a girl aged 2 to 9 with multiple sclerosis. As DNA, the CDR3 is TGCGCCAGCAGCTTGGCCTGGGCGGGTCAAGAGACCCAGTACTTC. Protein product: CASSLAWAGQETQYF. The full variable domain, its missing parts supplied by reference TRBV5-1 and TRBJ2-5, is KAGVTQTPRYLIKTRGQQVTLSCSPISGHRSVSWYQQTPGQGLQFLFEYFSETQRNKGNFPGRFSGRQFSNSRSEMNVSTLELGDSALYLCASSLAWAGQETQYFGPGTRLLVL.